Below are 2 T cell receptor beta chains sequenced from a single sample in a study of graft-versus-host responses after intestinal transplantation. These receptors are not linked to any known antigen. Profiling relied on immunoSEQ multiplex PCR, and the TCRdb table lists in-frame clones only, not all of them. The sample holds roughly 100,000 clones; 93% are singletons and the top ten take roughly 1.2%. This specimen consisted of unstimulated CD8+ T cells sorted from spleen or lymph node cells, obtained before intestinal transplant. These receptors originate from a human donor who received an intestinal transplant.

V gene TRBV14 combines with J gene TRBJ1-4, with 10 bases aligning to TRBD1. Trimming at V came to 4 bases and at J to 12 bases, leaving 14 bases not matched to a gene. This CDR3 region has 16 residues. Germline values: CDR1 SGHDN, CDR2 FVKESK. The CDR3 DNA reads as TGTGCCAGCAGCCCACTAACCGGGACAGGGGCTAGGGAACTGTTTTTT. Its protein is CASSPLTGTGARELFF.

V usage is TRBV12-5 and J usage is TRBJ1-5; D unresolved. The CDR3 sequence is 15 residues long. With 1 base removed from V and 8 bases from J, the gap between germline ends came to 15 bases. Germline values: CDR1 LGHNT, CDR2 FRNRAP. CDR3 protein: CASGLEVGGQEPQHF. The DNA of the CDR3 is TGTGCTAGTGGTTTGGAGGTGGGCGGGCAGGAGCCCCAGCATTTT.